This TCR beta chain came from a study of blood T cells in healthy people across ages. It was with a sample-barcoded 5' primer and a J-beta primer mix that a second PCR of about 6 to 12 cycles was run. One entry per CDR3 protein, called by TCRdb with MiXCR from the 5' RACE reads. Among 1.5 million to 2 million distinct CDR3 sequences listed, 49% were seen once. Per-sample PBMC isolation yielded at least 6.5 million cells. Sequences were obtained from blood. This clonotype was obtained from a woman in her 40s in good health.

The CDR3 DNA follows: TGCAGTGCTGGAACTAGCGGGGGGGCATATGAGACCCAGTACTTC. Residues: CSAGTSGGAYETQYF. The genes are TRBV20-1 and TRBJ2-5; TRBD2 matches at 13 bases. V dropped 5 bases and J dropped 5; count of bases not matched to a gene: 8. Per the germline V gene, CDR1 is DFQATT and CDR2 is SNEGSKA (reference sequence). The CDR3 spans 15 residues.